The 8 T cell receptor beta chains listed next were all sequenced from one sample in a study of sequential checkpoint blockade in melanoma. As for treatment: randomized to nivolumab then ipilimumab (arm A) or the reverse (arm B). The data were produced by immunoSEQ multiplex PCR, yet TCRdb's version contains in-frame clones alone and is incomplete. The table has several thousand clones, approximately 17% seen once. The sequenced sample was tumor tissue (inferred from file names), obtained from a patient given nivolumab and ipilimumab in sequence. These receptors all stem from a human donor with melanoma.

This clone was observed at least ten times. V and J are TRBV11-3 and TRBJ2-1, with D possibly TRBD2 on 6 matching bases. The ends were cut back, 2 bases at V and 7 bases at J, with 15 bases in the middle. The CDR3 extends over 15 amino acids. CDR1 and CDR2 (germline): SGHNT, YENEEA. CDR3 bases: TGTGCCAGCAGCTTAACGGGGCCGGGGGTGAATGAGCAGTTCTTC. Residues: CASSLTGPGVNEQFF.

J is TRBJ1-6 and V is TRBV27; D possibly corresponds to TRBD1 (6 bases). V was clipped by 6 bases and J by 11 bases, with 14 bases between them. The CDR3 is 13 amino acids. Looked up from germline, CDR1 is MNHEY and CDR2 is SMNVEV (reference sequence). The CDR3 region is CASRSVQGTPLHF. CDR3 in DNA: TGTGCCAGCAGATCGGTGCAGGGGACACCCCTCCACTTT.

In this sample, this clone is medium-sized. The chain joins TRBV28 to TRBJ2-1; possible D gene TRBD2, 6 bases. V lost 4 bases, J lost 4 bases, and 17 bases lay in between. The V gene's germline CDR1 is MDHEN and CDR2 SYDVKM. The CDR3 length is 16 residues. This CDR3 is CASSSLGGTFYNEQFF. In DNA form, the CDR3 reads TGTGCCAGCAGTTCTCTCGGAGGGACTTTTTACAATGAGCAGTTCTTC.

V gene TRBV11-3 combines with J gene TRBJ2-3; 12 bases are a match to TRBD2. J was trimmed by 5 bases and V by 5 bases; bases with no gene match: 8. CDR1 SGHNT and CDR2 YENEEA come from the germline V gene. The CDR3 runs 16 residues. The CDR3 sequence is CASSAPSGGAGDTQYF. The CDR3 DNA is TGTGCCAGCAGCGCCCCTAGCGGGGGGGCCGGAGATACGCAGTATTTT.

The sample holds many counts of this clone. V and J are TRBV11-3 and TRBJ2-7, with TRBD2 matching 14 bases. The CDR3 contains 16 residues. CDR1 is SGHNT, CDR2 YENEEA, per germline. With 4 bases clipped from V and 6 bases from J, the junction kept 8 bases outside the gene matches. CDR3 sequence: CASSSPTGTSGGEQYF. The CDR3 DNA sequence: TGTGCCAGCAGCTCCCCAACCGGGACTAGCGGGGGCGAGCAGTACTTC.

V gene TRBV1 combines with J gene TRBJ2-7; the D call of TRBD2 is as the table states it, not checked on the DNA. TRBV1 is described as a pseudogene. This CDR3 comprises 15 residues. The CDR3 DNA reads TGCGCCAGCAGCCAAGCTAGCGGGGGTGATTACGAGCAGTACTTC. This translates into CASSQASGGDYEQYF.

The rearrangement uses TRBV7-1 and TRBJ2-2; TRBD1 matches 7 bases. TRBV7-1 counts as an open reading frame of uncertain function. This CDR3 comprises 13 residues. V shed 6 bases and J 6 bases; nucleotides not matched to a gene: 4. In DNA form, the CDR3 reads TGTGCCAGCAGTTCACAGGGGCCCGGGGAGCTGTTTTTT. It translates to CASSSQGPGELFF.

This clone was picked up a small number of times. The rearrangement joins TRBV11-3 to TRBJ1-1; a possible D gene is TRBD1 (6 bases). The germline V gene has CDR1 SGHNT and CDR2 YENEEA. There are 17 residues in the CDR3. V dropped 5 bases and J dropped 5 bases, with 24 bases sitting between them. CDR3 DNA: TGTGCCAGCAGCGTCCGGCGGGGGGCGCTTATTTTGACTGAAGCTTTCTTT. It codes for CASSVRRGALILTEAFF.